The 30 T cell receptor beta chains given below trace back to one sample, sequenced in a study of Graves' ophthalmopathy and Graves' hyperthyroidism. The authors amplified TCR beta CDR3 regions, and they did so from RNA transcripts for repertoire sequencing. First-round RT-PCR used HTBI primers; second-round multiplex PCR followed. TCRdb reprocessed the multiplex PCR reads via MiXCR and lists one record per CDR3 protein. The repertoire holds 150,000 to 200,000 distinct CDR3 sequences, with around two fifths as singletons. Sequences were obtained from peripheral blood. These receptors were collected from a man aged 25 to 45 with Graves' ophthalmopathy.

The rearrangement links TRBV12-3 or TRBV12-4 to TRBJ2-5; D remains unclear. There are 13 residues in the CDR3. V was pared by 3 bases and J by 4 bases, with 9 bases between. CDR3 coding DNA: TGTGCCAGCAGTTTCGGAGCTACAGAGACCCAGTACTTC. Protein: CASSFGATETQYF.

This chain uses TRBV11-2 with TRBJ2-7; no definite D call. The germline V gene has CDR1 SGHAT and CDR2 FQNNGV. Trimming removed 0 bases at V and 11 bases at J, with 23 bases between. This CDR3 is 16 amino acids long. The CDR3 spells CASSLDGETRWGRKYF. The CDR3 DNA reads TGTGCCAGCAGCTTAGATGGCGAAACGCGATGGGGAAGGAAGTACTTC.

The CDR3 region is CASSLAGLRTEAFF. The DNA of the CDR3 is TGCGCCAGCAGCTTGGCAGGCCTGAGGACTGAAGCTTTCTTT. The V call is TRBV5-1, the J call TRBJ1-1, with D unclear. V lost 0 bases to trimming and J lost 5 bases, with 11 bases between them. The CDR3 has 14 residues. Germline CDR1 is SGHRS and CDR2 is YFSETQ.

The table lists this clonotype with many counts. This rearrangement joins TRBV11-2 to TRBJ2-5; the match to TRBD2 covers 13 bases. Trimming removed 4 bases from V and 7 bases from J; junction bases left unmatched: 15. The V gene's germline CDR1 is SGHAT and CDR2 FQNNGV. The length of the CDR3 is 18 residues. CDR3 nucleotides: TGTGCCAGCAGCTCAAGCGGCGGGACTAGCGGGGTAGGGGGGACCCAGTACTTC. It translates to CASSSSGGTSGVGGTQYF.

This clonotype appeared many times. The rearrangement links TRBV12-3 or TRBV12-4 to TRBJ2-7; 8 bases are shared with TRBD1. Trimming removed 1 base from V and 2 bases from J; junction bases left unmatched: 1. The CDR3 length is 14 residues. CDR3 amino acids: CASSLVGQAYEQYF. The CDR3 region has the DNA TGTGCCAGCAGTTTAGTGGGACAGGCCTACGAGCAGTACTTC.

The CDR3 sequence is CSARDAPSRETQYF. DNA for the CDR3: TGCAGTGCTAGAGATGCGCCTAGTCGGGAGACCCAGTACTTC. The rearrangement links TRBV20-1 to TRBJ2-4; D is undetermined. TRBJ2-5 matches the DNA end more closely, so the J call is doubtful. Looked up from germline, CDR1 is DFQATT and CDR2 is SNEGSKA (reference sequence). The CDR3 spans 14 residues.

This clonotype appeared many times. This chain connects TRBV27 to TRBJ2-4, with no clear D. Trimming cost V 1 base and J 3 bases, with 13 bases left between them. This CDR3 is built from 16 residues. From germline, CDR1 is MNHEY and CDR2 SMNVEV (reference sequence). The DNA for the CDR3 is TGTGCCAGCAGTTTATTGGCGGAGACGGGCAAAAACATTCAGTACTTC. It encodes CASSLLAETGKNIQYF.

In its sample, this clonotype was seen many times. The chain is built from TRBV28 and TRBJ2-5, with 7 bases that match TRBD2. Germline lookup yields CDR1 MDHEN and CDR2 SYDVKM. CDR3 length equals 15 residues. V dropped 5 bases and J dropped 2; count of bases not matched to a gene: 8. The CDR3 nucleotides are TGTGCCAGCAGTCCCGGGGGACTAACACAAGAGACCCAGTACTTC. This gives the protein CASSPGGLTQETQYF.

This CDR3 is CASSLATFNTEAFF. The CDR3 nucleotides read TGTGCCAGCAGCTTAGCGACGTTCAACACTGAAGCTTTCTTT. The genes are TRBV7-2 and TRBJ1-1; D unclear. Trimming shortened V by 0 bases and J by 2 bases, and 7 bases separated the two germline ends. CDR1 is SGHTA and CDR2 is FQGNSA in the germline V gene. This CDR3 region has 14 residues.

This chain joins TRBV11-2 and TRBJ2-5, with D maybe TRBD2 (6 bases). Germline loops: CDR1 SGHAT, CDR2 FQNNGV. CDR3 length: 14 residues. The V gene lost 6 bases and the J gene lost 3 bases, with 14 bases spanning the gap. In DNA, the CDR3 is TGTGCCAGCAGACGTCTGGAGGGTAAAGAGACCCAGTACTTC. This gives the protein CASRRLEGKETQYF.

V gene TRBV30 combines with J gene TRBJ2-7; D gene unclear. The CDR3 is 11 residues long. Germline CDR1 GTSNPN, CDR2 SVGIG (reference sequence). V lost 2 bases to trimming and J lost 5 bases, with 7 bases between them. CDR3 protein: CAWSNYNEQYF. The DNA for the CDR3 is TGTGCCTGGAGTAACTATAACGAGCAGTACTTC.

The chain links TRBV11-1 to TRBJ2-7; D perhaps matches TRBD1 (7 bases). This CDR3 has 14 residues. Trimming took off 5 bases at V and 2 bases at J, with 13 bases between the two ends. Per germline, CDR1 SGHAT and CDR2 FQDESV (reference sequence). CDR3 nucleotide sequence: TGTGCCAGCAGCAGCAGGGGGGATCCCTACGAGCAGTACTTC. Amino acid sequence: CASSSRGDPYEQYF.

This clonotype has only a few counts. The rearrangement uses TRBV6-1 and TRBJ1-1; D not certain. The CDR3 is 11 residues long. Germline assignment: CDR1 MNHNS and CDR2 SASEGT. Trimming removed 8 bases from V and 4 bases from J, with 8 bases in between. The CDR3 DNA follows: TGTGCCAGCCTTGGAAGCACTGAAGCTTTCTTT. Translated, it gives CASLGSTEAFF.

This clonotype was seen repeatedly, ten times or more. The V gene is TRBV6-5, the J gene TRBJ2-7; TRBD2 matches 7 bases. Germline assignment: CDR1 MNHEY and CDR2 SVGAGI. V trimming: 2 bases; J trimming: 3 bases; junction bases outside the gene matches: 4. This CDR3 region has 14 residues. The CDR3 bases are TGTGCCAGCAGTTACGTAGGCGGGAGCTACGAGCAGTACTTC. This translates into CASSYVGGSYEQYF.

CDR3 residues: CAWSVDREIYGYTF. The CDR3 nucleotides are TGTGCCTGGAGTGTAGACAGGGAAATCTATGGCTACACCTTC. The chain couples TRBV30 to TRBJ1-2; 7 positions agree with TRBD1. Trimming took 0 bases from V and 4 from J; bases not matched to a gene: 5. CDR3 length: 14 amino acids. Per germline, CDR1 GTSNPN and CDR2 SVGIG (reference sequence).

The chain recombines TRBV20-1 with TRBJ2-5; D is perhaps TRBD2 (7 bases). The V gene lost 3 bases and the J gene lost 4 bases, with 21 bases spanning the gap. The CDR3 runs to 16 residues. Germline CDR1 and CDR2: DFQATT and SNEGSKA (reference sequence). The CDR3 DNA is TGCAGTGCTAGTCTGATCGCGGGGGCGGGAGTAGAGACCCAGTACTTC. Its protein product is CSASLIAGAGVETQYF.

The rearrangement joins TRBV15 to TRBJ1-3; D call uncertain. V was cut by 0 bases and J by 0 bases, with 9 bases left in between. The length of the CDR3 is 16 residues. CDR1 and CDR2 (germline): LNHNV, YYDKDF (reference sequence). The CDR3 bases are TGTGCCACCAGCAGAGATGATACGCGCTCTGGAAACACCATATATTTT. Protein: CATSRDDTRSGNTIYF.

The chain joins TRBV7-3 to TRBJ1-2; 7 bases map to TRBD1. The CDR3 extends over 14 amino acids. V was pared by 2 bases and J by 8 bases, with 8 bases of the junction left unmatched. Germline-derived CDR1 and CDR2 are SGHTA and FQGTGA. In nucleotides, the CDR3 is TGTGCCAGCAGCTTACTGACAGGGATGACAGGCTACACCTTC. This encodes CASSLLTGMTGYTF. Full variable domain (rest looked up from reference TRBV7-3 and TRBJ1-2): GAGVSQTPSNKVTEKGKYVELRCDPISGHTALYWYRQSLGQGPEFLIYFQGTGAADDSGLPNDRFFAVRPEGSVSTLKIQRTERGDSAVYLCASSLLTGMTGYTFGSGTRLTVV.

About this clonotype: Being one base from a much bigger clone, this may be a read error. The V call is TRBV5-1, the J call TRBJ2-5; no definite D call. CDR1 is SGHRS and CDR2 is YFSETQ in the germline V gene. This CDR3 region has 14 residues. CDR3 DNA sequence: TGCGTCAGCAGCTCCCGCCAGAGGAAAGAGACCCAGTACTTC. Amino acids: CVSSSRQRKETQYF. Full variable domain (outside the CDR3, taken from reference TRBV5-1 and TRBJ2-5): KAGVTQTPRYLIKTRGQQVTLSCSPISGHRSVSWYQQTPGQGLQFLFEYFSETQRNKGNFPGRFSGRQFSNSRSEMNVSTLELGDSALYLCVSSSRQRKETQYFGPGTRLLVL.

The chain has TRBV12-3 or TRBV12-4 and TRBJ2-7, with D unclear. This CDR3 is 13 amino acids long. V was shortened by 3 bases and J by 3 bases, with 9 bases between the two germline ends. CDR3 sequence (DNA): TGTGCCAGCAGTTTCCCTGGCAGCTACGAGCAGTACTTC. Protein sequence: CASSFPGSYEQYF.

This clonotype has ten or more counts. The chain has TRBV6-5 and TRBJ2-4, with 16 bases matching TRBD2. V lost 0 bases and J lost 5; bases outside the gene matches: 4. The CDR3 covers 18 residues. The germline gives CDR1 MNHEY, CDR2 SVGAGI. In nucleotides, the CDR3 is TGTGCCAGCAGTTACTCGGGACTAGCGGGAGGGCTACAAAACATTCAGTACTTC. Its translation: CASSYSGLAGGLQNIQYF.

The chain carries TRBV28 and TRBJ2-5; no reliable D call. Germline V gene data show CDR1 as MDHEN and CDR2 as SYDVKM. V lost 9 bases and J 5 bases, leaving 13 bases between the germline ends. CDR3 length: 12 amino acids. In nucleotides, the CDR3 is TGTGCCAGTAATAAATTGGGGGAGACCCAGTACTTC. Its translation is CASNKLGETQYF.

This clonotype has more than one count but fewer than ten. The rearrangement joins TRBV6-1 to TRBJ1-1; D call uncertain. The CDR3 consists of 14 residues. CDR1 is MNHNS, CDR2 SASEGT, per germline. Between the trimmed V and J ends, which lost 6 bases and 4 bases, there was a span of 15 bases. The DNA for the CDR3 is TGTGCCAGCAGGGGGAATATGTATGGCACTGAAGCTTTCTTT. Its protein is CASRGNMYGTEAFF.

This clonotype occurred many times. The chain joins TRBV2 to TRBJ1-5, with TRBD1 matching 8 bases. V shed 7 bases, J shed 11 bases, and the junction held 10 bases outside the gene matches. Germline V gives CDR1 SNHLY, CDR2 FYNNEI. CDR3 length: 13 residues. The CDR3 DNA sequence: TGTGCCAGCAACGGGGGACAGGTTAGGACCCAGCATTTT. This sequence encodes CASNGGQVRTQHF.

The chain links TRBV2 to TRBJ2-2; 7 bases line up with TRBD2. Germline V gene sequence: CDR1 SNHLY, CDR2 FYNNEI. The CDR3 is 16 residues long. V lost 2 bases, J lost 2 bases, and 5 bases stayed unmatched. The CDR3: CASSEIRGSNTGELFF. The CDR3 DNA sequence: TGTGCCAGCAGTGAAATCCGCGGGAGCAACACCGGGGAGCTGTTTTTT.

CDR3 nucleotide sequence: TGTGCCAGTAGTATAGGCTCGGGACCTTCCTCCTACGAGCAGTACTTC. It translates to CASSIGSGPSSYEQYF. V and J are TRBV19 and TRBJ2-7; D tentatively fits TRBD1 or TRBD2 (5 bases each). CDR3 length equals 16 residues. V lost 1 base, J lost 0 bases, and 13 bases lay in between. Germline V gives CDR1 LNHDA, CDR2 SQIVND (reference sequence).

This clonotype was seen ten or more times. As the CDR3 is not closed by the conserved phenylalanine or tryptophan, this likely results from a read error. This rearrangement joins TRBV11-2 to TRBJ2-2; maybe TRBD2 (5 bases). V was shortened by 5 bases and J by 6 bases, with 13 bases between the two germline ends. The CDR3 runs 14 residues. Germline V gene lookup returns CDR1 SGHAT and CDR2 FQNNGV. For the CDR3, the DNA is TGTGCCAGCAGCCTAGCCCGGACCGCCGGGGAGCTGTTTTTA. This encodes CASSLARTAGELFL.

This clonotype was observed many times. CDR3 DNA sequence: TGTGCCAGCACGGCCGCCTATGGCTACACCTTC. This gives the protein CASTAAYGYTF. The chain couples TRBV6-5 to TRBJ1-2, with unresolved D. CDR3 length: 11 amino acids. Trimming took off 7 bases at V and 4 bases at J, with 7 bases between the two ends. Germline V gene sequence: CDR1 MNHEY, CDR2 SVGAGI.

The chain combines TRBV7-9 with TRBJ2-5, with D maybe TRBD2 (5 bases). Trimming removed 2 bases at V and 4 bases at J, with 14 bases between. The CDR3 extends over 15 amino acids. Germline V gives CDR1 SEHNR, CDR2 FQNEAQ (reference sequence). The CDR3 DNA reads as TGTGCCAGCAGCTTATCCCGGCGGGCCGGAGAGACCCAGTACTTC. Its translation is CASSLSRRAGETQYF.

V is TRBV6-1 and J is TRBJ1-6; D gene unclear. The CDR3 runs to 9 residues. V lost 6 bases and J 10 bases, leaving 1 base between the germline ends. Germline values: CDR1 MNHNS, CDR2 SASEGT. The CDR3 sequence is CASSSPLHF. CDR3 nucleotides: TGTGCCAGCAGCTCACCCCTCCACTTT.